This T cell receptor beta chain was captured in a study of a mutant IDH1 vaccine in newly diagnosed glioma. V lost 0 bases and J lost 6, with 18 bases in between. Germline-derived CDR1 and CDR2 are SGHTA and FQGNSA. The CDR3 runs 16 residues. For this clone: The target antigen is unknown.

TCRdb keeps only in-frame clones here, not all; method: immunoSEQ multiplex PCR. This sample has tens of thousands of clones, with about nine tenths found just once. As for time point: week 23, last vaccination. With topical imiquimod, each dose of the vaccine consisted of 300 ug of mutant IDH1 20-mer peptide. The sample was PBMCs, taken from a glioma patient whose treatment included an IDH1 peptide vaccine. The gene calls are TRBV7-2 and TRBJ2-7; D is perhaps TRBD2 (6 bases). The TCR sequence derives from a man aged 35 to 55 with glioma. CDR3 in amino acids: CASSLASGGSPIEQYF. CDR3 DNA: TGTGCCAGCAGCTTAGCCTCCGGAGGGAGTCCCATCGAGCAGTACTTC.